This T cell receptor (beta chain) was identified during a study of control samples from healthy donors and cancer patients. The ends were cut back, 7 bases at V and 6 bases at J, with 12 bases in the middle. The CDR3 sequence is 13 residues long. CDR1 and CDR2 from the germline V gene are SGHNT and YENEEA. TCRdb keeps only in-frame clones here, not all; method: immunoSEQ multiplex PCR. The sample yields some 160,000 clones, about nine tenths seen once. This receptor was taken from a young man in good health. This chain joins TRBV11-3 and TRBJ2-2; a weak D match, TRBD2 (6 bases). The sequenced sample consisted of blood. The CDR3 DNA is TGTGCCAGCATTGCCAGGGAGGCCGGGGAGCTGTTTTTT. This gives the protein CASIAREAGELFF.